This T cell receptor beta chain was captured in a study of CD8 T cells in ankylosing spondylitis. TCRdb passed the 5' RACE reads through MiXCR, listing each CDR3 protein once. The sample consists of some 220,000 distinct CDR3 sequences, roughly 8.2% of them appearing once. This clonotype was counted many times. Trimming stripped 0 bases from V and 0 bases from J, with 9 bases between. This CDR3 has 15 residues. Germline V gives CDR1 MNHEY, CDR2 SMNVEV (reference sequence). The origin of this receptor is a female donor with ankylosing spondylitis or in good health (not recorded which). The chain couples TRBV27 to TRBJ2-7, with TRBD2 as a possible D gene (6 bases). Sequenced: blood, either unsorted or a sorted T cell fraction (not recorded which). In DNA, the CDR3 is TGTGCCAGCAGTTTATCGGTGCGGGGCTCCTACGAGCAGTACTTC. This gives the protein CASSLSVRGSYEQYF.